These 14 T cell receptor beta chains were sequenced from one sample in a study of T cell responses to AZD1222 COVID-19 vaccine. Assay used: immunoSEQ multiplex PCR; TCRdb lists only in-frame clones, some missing. The sample gives 130,000 or so clones, roughly 90% of which show up once; approximately 1.1% is in the top ten. The starting material was peripheral blood, obtained on day 0 of AZD1222 vaccination. These receptors were obtained from an adult in good health.

The V and J genes are TRBV13 and TRBJ2-7; D uncertain. This CDR3 contains 13 residues. CDR1 is PRHDT, CDR2 FYEKMQ, per germline (reference sequence). The V and J ends lost 3 bases and 0 bases respectively, with 6 bases between them. In DNA form, the CDR3 reads TGTGCCAGCAGCTTTTCAGCCTCCTACGAGCAGTACTTC. It encodes CASSFSASYEQYF.

The chain has TRBV23-1 and TRBJ1-2, with TRBD1 matching 9 bases. TRBV23-1 is filed as an ORF, its function uncertain. With V trimmed by 2 bases and J by 6 bases, 4 bases remained unmatched. The CDR3 has 14 amino acids. In DNA form, the CDR3 reads TGCGCCAGCAGTCAACTAAACAGGGGGCATGGCTACACCTTC. It translates to CASSQLNRGHGYTF.

The chain couples TRBV6-5 to TRBJ1-4; D uncertain. The length of the CDR3 is 13 residues. Trimming shortened V by 6 bases and J by 4 bases, and 9 bases separated the two germline ends. Germline V gene data show CDR1 as MNHEY and CDR2 as SVGAGI. CDR3 sequence: CASSQEGNEKLFF. The CDR3 DNA follows: TGTGCCAGCAGCCAAGAGGGTAATGAAAAACTGTTTTTT.

The chain links TRBV6-4 to TRBJ2-3; weak D call: TRBD2 (5 bases). Germline CDR1 and CDR2: MRHNA and SNTAGT. The CDR3 length is 14 residues. Trimming removed 3 bases at V and 4 bases at J, with 11 bases between. As DNA, the CDR3 is TGTGCCAGCAGTGAGTTTAGCGAGTCAGATACGCAGTATTTT. It is translated as CASSEFSESDTQYF.

The V and J genes are TRBV27 and TRBJ2-4, with a tentative D call TRBD2 (5 bases). Germline assignment: CDR1 MNHEY and CDR2 SMNVEV (reference sequence). V shed 6 bases and J shed 2 bases, with 23 bases lying between them. The length of the CDR3 is 18 residues. The chain's CDR3 is CASSPSTLSATSKNIQYF. As DNA, the CDR3 is TGTGCCAGCAGCCCTAGCACATTGTCGGCTACCTCCAAAAACATTCAGTACTTC.

The gene calls are TRBV3-1 (or the pseudogene TRBV3-2) and TRBJ2-5; no reliable D call. Germline V gene lookup returns CDR1 LGHDT and CDR2 YNNKEL (reference sequence). This CDR3 contains 12 residues. V dropped 4 bases and J dropped 2 bases, with 5 bases sitting between them. In DNA, the CDR3 is TGTGCCAGCAGCCCACAGCAAGAGACCCAGTACTTC. Protein product: CASSPQQETQYF.

J is TRBJ2-7 and V is TRBV9; D is unclear. CDR1 is SGDLS, CDR2 YYNGEE, per germline. Trimming shortened V by 7 bases and J by 0 bases, and 17 bases separated the two germline ends. The CDR3 contains 15 residues. The CDR3 DNA follows: TGTGCCAGCGGACCAAGTCAGGTCTACTCCTACGAGCAGTACTTC. Its translation is CASGPSQVYSYEQYF.

CDR3 nucleotides: TGCGCCAGCAGCCCCACTCGACTTGTCGGGGAAAAACTGTTTTTT. Translation: CASSPTRLVGEKLFF. The chain carries TRBV5-1 and TRBJ1-4; D uncertain. The germline V gene encodes CDR1 SGHRS and CDR2 YFSETQ. The germline V and J ends were trimmed by 4 bases and 8 bases, with 18 bases remaining between them. The CDR3 runs 15 residues.

The chain carries TRBV7-9 and TRBJ2-1; TRBD1 matches at 9 bases. The V gene's germline CDR1 is SEHNR and CDR2 FQNEAQ (reference sequence). This CDR3 has 15 residues. J was trimmed by 0 bases and V by 4 bases; bases with no gene match: 1. CDR3 sequence reads: CASSSDRGSYNEQFF. For the CDR3, the DNA is TGTGCCAGCAGCTCGGACAGGGGCTCCTACAATGAGCAGTTCTTC.

The rearrangement links TRBV10-3 to TRBJ1-2; 9 positions agree with TRBD1. The CDR3 consists of 15 residues. V trimming: 3 bases; J trimming: 5 bases; junction bases outside the gene matches: 7. Germline CDR1 is ENHRY and CDR2 is SYGVKD. The CDR3 region has the DNA TGTGCCATCAGTGATCGGGACAGGGAATCTTATGGCTACACCTTC. Translated: CAISDRDRESYGYTF.

This chain joins TRBV4-1 and TRBJ2-2; D is possibly TRBD1 (6 bases). The CDR3 has 19 amino acids. Germline CDR1 is MGHRA and CDR2 is YSYEKL. Trimming removed 3 bases at V and 2 bases at J, with 22 bases between. CDR3 bases: TGCGCCAGCAGCCAGAGGGCACAGGGTTATAATACAAACACCGGGGAGCTGTTTTTT. This gives the protein CASSQRAQGYNTNTGELFF.

Points on this clone: Other DNA sequences from this sample encode an identical CDR3 as well. The chain has TRBV18 and TRBJ1-3; TRBD1 aligns across 7 bases. The CDR3 sequence is 14 residues long. J was trimmed by 2 bases and V by 6 bases; bases with no gene match: 4. Germline V lookup: CDR1 KGHSH, CDR2 LQKENI. The CDR3 reads CASSPTGTGNTIYF. The CDR3 nucleotides read TGTGCCAGCTCGCCGACAGGGACTGGAAACACCATATATTTT.

The V and J genes are TRBV7-8 and TRBJ2-3; perhaps D is TRBD1 or TRBD2 (6 bases each). Germline lookup yields CDR1 SGHVS and CDR2 FQNEAQ. Between the trimmed V and J ends, which lost 5 bases and 2 bases, there was a span of 11 bases. The CDR3 is made up of 14 amino acids. CDR3 sequence (DNA): TGTGCCAGCAGCAAAGGGGGGACCACAGATACGCAGTATTTT. It is translated as CASSKGGTTDTQYF.

This chain joins TRBV30 and TRBJ2-7; 8 nucleotides match TRBD1. The CDR3 has 15 residues. J lost 2 bases, V lost 3 bases, and 9 bases had no gene match. The germline CDR1 and CDR2 sequences are GTSNPN and SVGIG (reference sequence). As DNA, the CDR3 is TGTGCCTGGAGGGGGGCAGGGGGCTTAACCTACGAGCAGTACTTC. It yields the protein CAWRGAGGLTYEQYF.